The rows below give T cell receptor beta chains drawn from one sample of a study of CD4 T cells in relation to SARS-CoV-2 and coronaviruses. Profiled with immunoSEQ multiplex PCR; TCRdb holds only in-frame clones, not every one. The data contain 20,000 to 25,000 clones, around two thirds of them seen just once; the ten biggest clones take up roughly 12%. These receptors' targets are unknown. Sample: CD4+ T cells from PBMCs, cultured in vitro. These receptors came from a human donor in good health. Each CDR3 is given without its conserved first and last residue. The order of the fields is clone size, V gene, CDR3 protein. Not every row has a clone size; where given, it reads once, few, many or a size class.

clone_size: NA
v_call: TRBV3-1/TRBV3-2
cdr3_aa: ASSQDPAGQGGTDTQY

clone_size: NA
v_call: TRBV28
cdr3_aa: ASSLVGRGYTEAF

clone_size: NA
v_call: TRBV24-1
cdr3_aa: ATSGSATYEQY

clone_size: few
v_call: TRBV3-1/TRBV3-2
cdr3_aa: ASSHGGQGNYGYT

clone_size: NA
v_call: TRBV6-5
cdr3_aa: ASSPLSGSTDTQY

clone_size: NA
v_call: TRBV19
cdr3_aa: ASSLRGLTADQPQH

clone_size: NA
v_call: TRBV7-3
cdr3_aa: ASSPTGGTEAF

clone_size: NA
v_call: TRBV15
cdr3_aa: ATSRVGGIGEQY

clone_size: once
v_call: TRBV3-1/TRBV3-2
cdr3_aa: ASSWVLAPNSYNEQF

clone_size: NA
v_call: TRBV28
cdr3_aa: ASSFWDRNNEQF

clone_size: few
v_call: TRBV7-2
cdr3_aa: ASSLARNFGEQF

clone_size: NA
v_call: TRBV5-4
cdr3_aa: ASSSGTDIQETQY

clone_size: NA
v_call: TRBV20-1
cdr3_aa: SASRLDGTDTQY

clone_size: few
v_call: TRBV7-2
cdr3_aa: ASNYFPGEGTDTQY

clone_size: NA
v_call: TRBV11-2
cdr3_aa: ASSLGLNYGYT

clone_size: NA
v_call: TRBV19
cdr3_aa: APGERELSFEQF

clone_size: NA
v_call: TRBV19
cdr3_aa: ASSTAGPYEQY

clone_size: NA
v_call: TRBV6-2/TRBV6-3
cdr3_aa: ASSDQYTGLRGYT

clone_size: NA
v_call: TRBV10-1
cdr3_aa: ASSPGANNSPLH

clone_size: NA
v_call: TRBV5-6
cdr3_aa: ASSLRTSSYNSPLH

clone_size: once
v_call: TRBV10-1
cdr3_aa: ASSDPGTTGELF

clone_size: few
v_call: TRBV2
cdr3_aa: ASGPMGADTQY

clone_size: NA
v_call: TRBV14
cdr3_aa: ASSSVQYRLH

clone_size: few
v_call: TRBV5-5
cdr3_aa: ASSPYSTDTQY

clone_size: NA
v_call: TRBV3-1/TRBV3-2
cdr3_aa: ASSQVHGRSNEQY

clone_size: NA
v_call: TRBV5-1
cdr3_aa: ASSFSGTSGYNEQF

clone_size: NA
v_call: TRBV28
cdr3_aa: ASSGSPEGDGYT

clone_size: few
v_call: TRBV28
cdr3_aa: ASSLAGQGLGGYT

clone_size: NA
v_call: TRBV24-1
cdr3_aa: ATSPGTGRFDEQF

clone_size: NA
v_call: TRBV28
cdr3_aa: ASTLGQADGYT

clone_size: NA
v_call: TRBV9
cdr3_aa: ASSERGNTEAF

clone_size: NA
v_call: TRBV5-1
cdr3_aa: ASSLDSNYGYT

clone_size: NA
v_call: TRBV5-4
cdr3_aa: ASSLDHNEKLF

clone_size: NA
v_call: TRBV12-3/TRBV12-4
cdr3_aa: ASSLTEKLF

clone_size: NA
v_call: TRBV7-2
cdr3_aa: ASSPTPGQGYGYT

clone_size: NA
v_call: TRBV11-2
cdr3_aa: ASSLGFRNSGNTIY

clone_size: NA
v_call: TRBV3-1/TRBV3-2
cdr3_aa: ASSLGGGQGAYGYT

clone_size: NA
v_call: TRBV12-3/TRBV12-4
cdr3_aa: ASRDAISYEQY

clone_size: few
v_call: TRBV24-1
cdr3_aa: ATSDSRLAGEDEQF

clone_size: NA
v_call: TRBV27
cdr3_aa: ASSWITTSGSYNEQF

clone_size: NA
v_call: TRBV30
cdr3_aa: AWRGDGRRAF

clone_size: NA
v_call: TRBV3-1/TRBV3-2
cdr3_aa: ASSYGTVESGGTQY

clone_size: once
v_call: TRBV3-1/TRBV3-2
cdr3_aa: ASSLTSGGGNEQF

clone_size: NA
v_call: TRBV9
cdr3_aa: ASSVLPGDTGELF

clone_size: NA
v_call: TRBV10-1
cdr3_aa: ASSAQVNTGELF

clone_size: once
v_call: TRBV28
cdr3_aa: ASSRTSEGDIQY

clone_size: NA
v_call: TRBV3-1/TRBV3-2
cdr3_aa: ASSQDYFYNEQF

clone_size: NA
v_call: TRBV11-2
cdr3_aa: ASSEGAGTEAF

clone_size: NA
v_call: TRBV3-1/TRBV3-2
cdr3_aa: ASSQPVGEQY

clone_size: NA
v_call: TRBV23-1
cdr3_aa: ASSGVDGAQNSPLH

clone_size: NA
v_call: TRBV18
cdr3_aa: ASSTGALGDGYT

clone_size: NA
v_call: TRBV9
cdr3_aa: ASSVGPGSTGELF

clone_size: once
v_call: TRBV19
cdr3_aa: ASSMARTGGPRETQY

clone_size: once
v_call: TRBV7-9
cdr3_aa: ASSLFSSNEQF

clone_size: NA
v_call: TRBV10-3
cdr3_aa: AISGTMLTYEQY

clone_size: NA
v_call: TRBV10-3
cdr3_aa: AIRHGEIYNEQF

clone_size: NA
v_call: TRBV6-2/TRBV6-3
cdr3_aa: ASSSRGQRTYEQY